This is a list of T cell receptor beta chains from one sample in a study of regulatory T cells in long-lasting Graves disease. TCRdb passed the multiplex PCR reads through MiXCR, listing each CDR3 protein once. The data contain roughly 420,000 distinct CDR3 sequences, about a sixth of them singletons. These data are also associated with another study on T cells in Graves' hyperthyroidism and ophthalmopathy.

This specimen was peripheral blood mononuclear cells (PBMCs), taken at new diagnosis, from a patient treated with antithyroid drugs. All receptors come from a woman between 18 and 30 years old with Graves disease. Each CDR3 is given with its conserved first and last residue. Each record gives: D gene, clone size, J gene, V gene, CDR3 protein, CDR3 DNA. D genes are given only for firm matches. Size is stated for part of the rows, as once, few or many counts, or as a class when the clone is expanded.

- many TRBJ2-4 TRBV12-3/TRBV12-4 CASSPPGLGDIQYF TGTGCCAGCAGTCCCCCCGGACTTGGAGACATTCAGTACTTC
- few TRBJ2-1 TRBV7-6 CASSSPTGAAYNEQFF TGTGCCAGCAGCTCCCCGACCGGGGCTGCCTACAATGAGCAGTTCTTC
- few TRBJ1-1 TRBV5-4 CASSWGPGEAFF TGTGCCAGCAGCTGGGGGCCGGGGGAGGCTTTCTTT
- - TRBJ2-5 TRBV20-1 CSATSRSETQYF TGCAGTGCTACGAGTAGGTCAGAGACCCAGTACTTC
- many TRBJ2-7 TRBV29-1 CSVVVMAGYYEQYF TGCAGCGTTGTAGTCATGGCGGGGTACTACGAGCAGTACTTC
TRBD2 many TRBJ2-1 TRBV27 CASSLGAGARKNEQFF TGTGCCAGCAGTTTGGGAGCGGGAGCTCGTAAGAATGAGCAGTTCTTC
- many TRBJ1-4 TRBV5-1 CASSPTRGNEKLFF TGCGCCAGCAGCCCCACTAGGGGTAATGAAAAACTGTTTTTT
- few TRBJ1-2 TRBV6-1 CASKGELGANYGYTF TGTGCCAGCAAGGGGGAGTTAGGGGCTAACTATGGCTACACCTTC
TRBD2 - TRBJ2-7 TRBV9 CASGGSGYEQYF TGTGCCAGCGGCGGGAGCGGGTACGAGCAGTACTTC
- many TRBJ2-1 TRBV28 CASSRTNGEQFF TGTGCCAGCAGTAGAACCAATGGTGAGCAGTTCTTC
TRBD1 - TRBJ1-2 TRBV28 CASSLPTGAGYTF TGTGCCAGCAGTTTACCCACAGGGGCTGGCTACACCTTC
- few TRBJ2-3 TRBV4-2 CASSRTLSRTQYF TGTGCCAGCAGCCGCACCCTGAGCCGCACGCAGTATTTT
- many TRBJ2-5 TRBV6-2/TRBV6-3 CASSYGGRGMRETQYF TGTGCCAGCAGTTACGGGGGGAGGGGGATGAGGGAGACCCAGTACTTC
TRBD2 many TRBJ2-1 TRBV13 CASSLGLPGGREQFF TGTGCCAGCAGCTTAGGCCTCCCGGGAGGAAGGGAGCAGTTCTTC
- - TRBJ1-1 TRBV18 CASQQDRNSEAFF TGTGCCAGCCAACAGGACAGAAATTCTGAAGCTTTCTTT
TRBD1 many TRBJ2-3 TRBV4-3 CASSTDRGGTDTQYF TGCGCCAGCAGCACAGACAGGGGGGGCACAGATACGCAGTATTTT
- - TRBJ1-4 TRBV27 CASSSLAGEYEKLFF TGTGCCAGCAGCTCGTTGGCAGGGGAATATGAAAAACTGTTTTTT
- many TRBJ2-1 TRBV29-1 CSVSLGNWEQFF TGCAGCGTTTCCTTGGGGAACTGGGAGCAGTTCTTC
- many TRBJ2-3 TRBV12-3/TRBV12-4 CASSSRTYTQYF TGTGCCAGCAGTTCTCGAACTTATACGCAGTATTTT
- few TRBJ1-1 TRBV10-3 CAIGGPKGNTEAFF TGTGCCATCGGGGGGCCTAAAGGGAACACTGAAGCTTTCTTT
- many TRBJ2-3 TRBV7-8 CASNPEGGVDTQYF TGTGCCAGCAACCCCGAGGGGGGCGTAGATACGCAGTATTTT
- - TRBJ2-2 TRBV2 CASGGAGAGTGELFF TGTGCCAGCGGGGGGGCGGGAGCCGGAACCGGGGAGCTGTTTTTT